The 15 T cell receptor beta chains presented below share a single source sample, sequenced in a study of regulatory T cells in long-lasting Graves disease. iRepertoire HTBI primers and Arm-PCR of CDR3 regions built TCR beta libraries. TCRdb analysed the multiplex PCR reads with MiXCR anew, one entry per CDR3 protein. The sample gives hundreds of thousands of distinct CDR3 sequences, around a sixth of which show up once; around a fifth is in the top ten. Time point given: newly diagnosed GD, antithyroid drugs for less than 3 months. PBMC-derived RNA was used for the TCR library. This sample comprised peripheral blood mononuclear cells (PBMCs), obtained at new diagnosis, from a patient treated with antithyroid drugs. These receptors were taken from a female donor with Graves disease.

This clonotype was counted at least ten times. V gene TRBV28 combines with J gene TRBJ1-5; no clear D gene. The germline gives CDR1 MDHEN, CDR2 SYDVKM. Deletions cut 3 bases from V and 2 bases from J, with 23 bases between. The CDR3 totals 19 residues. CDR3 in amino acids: CASSFFITYGTERNQPQHF. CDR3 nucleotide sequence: TGTGCCAGCAGTTTTTTTATCACTTATGGAACAGAGCGCAATCAGCCCCAGCATTTT.

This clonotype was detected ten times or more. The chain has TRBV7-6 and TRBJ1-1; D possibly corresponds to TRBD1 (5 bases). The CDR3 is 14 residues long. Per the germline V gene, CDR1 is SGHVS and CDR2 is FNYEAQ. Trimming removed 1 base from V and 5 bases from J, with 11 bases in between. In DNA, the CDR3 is TGTGCCAGCAGCTTAGGGGTCAGGGTTACTGAAGCTTTCTTT. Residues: CASSLGVRVTEAFF.

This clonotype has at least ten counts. The CDR3 DNA is TGTGCCATCAGTGACGACCGGGGTCCCTACAATGAGCAGTTCTTC. This gives the protein CAISDDRGPYNEQFF. The gene calls are TRBV10-3 and TRBJ2-1, with D possibly matching TRBD2 (5 bases). The CDR3 runs to 15 residues. V was trimmed by 3 bases and J by 2 bases, leaving 11 bases between them. Germline V gives CDR1 ENHRY, CDR2 SYGVKD.

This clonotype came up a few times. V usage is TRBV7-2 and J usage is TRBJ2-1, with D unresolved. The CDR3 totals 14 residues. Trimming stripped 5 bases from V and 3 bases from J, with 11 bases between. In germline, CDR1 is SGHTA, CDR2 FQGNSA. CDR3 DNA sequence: TGTGCCAGCAGCCCTGGGTCTATCTACAATGAGCAGTTCTTC. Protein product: CASSPGSIYNEQFF.

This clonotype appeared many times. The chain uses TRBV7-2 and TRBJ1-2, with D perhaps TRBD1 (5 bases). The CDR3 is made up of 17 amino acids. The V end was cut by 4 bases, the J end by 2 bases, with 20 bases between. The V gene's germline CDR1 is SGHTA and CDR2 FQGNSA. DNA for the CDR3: TGTGCCAGCAGCTCCTATCCCCAGGGACCGGGCAACTATGGCTACACCTTC. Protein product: CASSSYPQGPGNYGYTF.

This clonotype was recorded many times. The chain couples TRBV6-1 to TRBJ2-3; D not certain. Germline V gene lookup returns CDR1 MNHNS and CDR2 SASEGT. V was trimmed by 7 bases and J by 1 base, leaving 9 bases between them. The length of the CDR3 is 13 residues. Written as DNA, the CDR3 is TGTGCCAGCATTGGTACTGGCACAGATACGCAGTATTTT. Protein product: CASIGTGTDTQYF.

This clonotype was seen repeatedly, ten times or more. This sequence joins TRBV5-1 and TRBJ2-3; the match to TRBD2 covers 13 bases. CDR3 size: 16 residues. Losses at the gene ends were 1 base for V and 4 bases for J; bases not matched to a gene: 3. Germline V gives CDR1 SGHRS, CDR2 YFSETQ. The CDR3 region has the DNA TGCGCCAGCAGCTTGCGGACTAGCGGGAGCTCAGATACGCAGTATTTT. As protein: CASSLRTSGSSDTQYF.

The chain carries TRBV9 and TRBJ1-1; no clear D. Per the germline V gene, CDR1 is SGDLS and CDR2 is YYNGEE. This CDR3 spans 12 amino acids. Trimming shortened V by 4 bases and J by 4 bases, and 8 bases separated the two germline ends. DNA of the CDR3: TGTGCCAGCAGCCCTGTTAGCACTGAAGCTTTCTTT. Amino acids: CASSPVSTEAFF.

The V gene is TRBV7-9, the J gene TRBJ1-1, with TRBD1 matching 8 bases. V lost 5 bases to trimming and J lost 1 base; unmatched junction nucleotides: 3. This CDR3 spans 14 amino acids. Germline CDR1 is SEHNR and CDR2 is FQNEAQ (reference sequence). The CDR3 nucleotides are TGTGCCAGCAGCGAAACAGGGGGGAACACTGAAGCTTTCTTT. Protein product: CASSETGGNTEAFF.

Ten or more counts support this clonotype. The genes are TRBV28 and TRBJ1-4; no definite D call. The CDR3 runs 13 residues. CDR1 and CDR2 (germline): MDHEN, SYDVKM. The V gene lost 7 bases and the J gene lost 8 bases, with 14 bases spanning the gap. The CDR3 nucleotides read TGTGCCAGCATACACCCCGGGAAAGAAAAACTGTTTTTT. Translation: CASIHPGKEKLFF.

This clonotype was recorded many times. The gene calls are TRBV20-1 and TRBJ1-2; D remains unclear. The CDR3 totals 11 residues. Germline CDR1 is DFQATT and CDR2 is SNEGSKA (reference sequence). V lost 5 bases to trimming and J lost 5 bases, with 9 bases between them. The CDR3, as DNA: TGCAGTGCTTCCCCCTTTTATGGCTACACCTTC. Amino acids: CSASPFYGYTF.

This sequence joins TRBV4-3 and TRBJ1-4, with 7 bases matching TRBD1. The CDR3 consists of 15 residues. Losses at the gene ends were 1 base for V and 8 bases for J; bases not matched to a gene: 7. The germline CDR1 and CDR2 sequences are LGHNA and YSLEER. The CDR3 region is CASSQGDREKEKLFF. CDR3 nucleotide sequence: TGCGCCAGCAGCCAAGGTGACAGGGAAAAGGAAAAACTGTTTTTT.

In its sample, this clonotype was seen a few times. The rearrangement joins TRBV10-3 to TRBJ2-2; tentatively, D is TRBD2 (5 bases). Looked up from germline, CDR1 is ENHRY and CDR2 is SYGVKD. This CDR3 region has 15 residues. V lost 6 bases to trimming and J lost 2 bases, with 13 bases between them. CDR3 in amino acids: CAISGGEANTGELFF. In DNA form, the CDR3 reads TGTGCCATCAGCGGAGGAGAGGCCAACACCGGGGAGCTGTTTTTT.

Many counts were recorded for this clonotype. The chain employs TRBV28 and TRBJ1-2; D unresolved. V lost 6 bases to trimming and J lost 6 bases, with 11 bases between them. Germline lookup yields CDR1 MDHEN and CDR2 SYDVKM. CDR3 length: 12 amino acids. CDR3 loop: CASSQPFDGYTF. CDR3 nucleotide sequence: TGTGCCAGCAGCCAACCGTTCGATGGCTACACCTTC.

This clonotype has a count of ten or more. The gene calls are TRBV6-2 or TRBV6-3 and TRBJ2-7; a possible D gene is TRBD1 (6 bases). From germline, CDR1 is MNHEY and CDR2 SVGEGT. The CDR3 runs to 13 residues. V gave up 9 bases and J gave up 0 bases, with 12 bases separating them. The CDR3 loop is CASIDRSSYEQYF. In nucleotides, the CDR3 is TGTGCCAGTATCGACAGGTCCTCCTACGAGCAGTACTTC.